The 32 T cell receptor beta chains given below trace back to one sample, sequenced in a study of response to subunit inactivated influenza vaccine. TCRdb fed the RT-PCR reads into MiXCR, producing one record per CDR3 protein. The table has some 520,000 distinct CDR3 sequences, 15% to 20% seen once. The specimen was CD4+ T cells sorted from PBMCs, collected around 2 years after vaccination. These receptors all stem from a man between 50 and 69 years old who received an inactivated influenza vaccine.

This clonotype was observed at least ten times. This sequence joins TRBV12-3 or TRBV12-4 and TRBJ1-4, with TRBD1 identical over 7 bases. The CDR3 contains 14 residues. J gave up 1 base and V 6 bases, and 2 bases lay outside the gene matches. CDR3 loop: CASSRQGTNEKLFF. CDR3 in DNA: TGTGCCAGCAGCCGACAGGGAACTAATGAAAAACTGTTTTTT.

This chain uses TRBV5-1 with TRBJ2-2; TRBD2 aligns across 12 bases. V lost 4 bases and J lost 4; bases outside the gene matches: 8. The germline CDR1 and CDR2 sequences are SGHRS and YFSETQ. The CDR3 totals 17 residues. The CDR3: CASSPFTSGGSTGELFF. The DNA for the CDR3 is TGCGCCAGCAGCCCCTTTACTAGCGGGGGGTCCACCGGGGAGCTGTTTTTT.

Many counts were recorded for this clonotype. V is TRBV20-1 and J is TRBJ1-4; D unclear. V lost 6 bases, J lost 8 bases, and 10 bases lay in between. This CDR3 has 11 amino acids. Germline V lookup: CDR1 DFQATT, CDR2 SNEGSKA (reference sequence). CDR3 nucleotide sequence: TGCAGTGCCCGGTTCTCGGAAAAACTGTTTTTT. Protein product: CSARFSEKLFF.

This clonotype appeared a few times. The V gene is TRBV19, the J gene TRBJ2-6, with D possibly matching TRBD2 (6 bases). The CDR3 covers 17 residues. Deletions cut 5 bases from V and 1 base from J, with 15 bases between. Germline CDR1 and CDR2: LNHDA and SQIVND (reference sequence). The DNA of the CDR3 is TGTGCCAGTAGTTTGGGACTGCTATTGTCTGGGGCCAACGTCCTGACTTTC. It encodes CASSLGLLLSGANVLTF.

V is TRBV7-9 and J is TRBJ1-2, with 7 bases matching TRBD1. This CDR3 contains 13 residues. Germline-derived CDR1 and CDR2 are SEHNR and FQNEAQ (reference sequence). The ends lost 5 bases at V and 8 bases at J; junction bases unmatched: 8. CDR3 bases: TGTGCCAGCAGCCCGCCGACAGGGTACGGCTACACCTTC. This encodes CASSPPTGYGYTF.

The CDR3 reads CASSEGVGHYNEQFF. The CDR3 DNA is TGTGCCAGCAGTGAAGGAGTGGGCCATTACAATGAGCAGTTCTTC. This chain joins TRBV6-1 and TRBJ2-1; D uncertain. The CDR3 consists of 15 residues. Germline CDR1 and CDR2: MNHNS and SASEGT. V was trimmed by 1 base and J by 4 bases, leaving 11 bases between them.

This chain joins TRBV5-4 and TRBJ2-5; possibly TRBD1 or TRBD2 for D (5 bases each). Germline V gene data show CDR1 as SGHNT and CDR2 as YYREEE (reference sequence). Trimming took 6 bases from V and 5 from J, leaving 14 bases between them. CDR3 length: 13 amino acids. As DNA, the CDR3 is TGTGCCAGCAATAGGGGACCTCAGGAGACCCAGTACTTC. Translated: CASNRGPQETQYF.

This clonotype has only a few counts. V and J are TRBV20-1 and TRBJ2-1; the match to TRBD2 covers 9 bases. Germline V gene data show CDR1 as DFQATT and CDR2 as SNEGSKA (reference sequence). Unmatched junction bases numbered 6, after V lost 1 base and J lost 8 bases. This CDR3 comprises 14 residues. CDR3 in amino acids: CSARVPSGNHEQFF. In nucleotides, the CDR3 is TGCAGTGCTAGAGTGCCTAGCGGGAACCATGAGCAGTTCTTC.

This CDR3 reads CASTLASGKSGELFF. For the CDR3, the DNA is TGTGCCAGCACCCTCGCTAGCGGGAAGTCCGGGGAGCTGTTTTTT. This sequence joins TRBV7-2 and TRBJ2-2; 9 nucleotides align to TRBD2. The CDR3 is 15 residues long. V trimming: 7 bases; J trimming: 6 bases; junction bases outside the gene matches: 9. Germline V lookup: CDR1 SGHTA, CDR2 FQGNSA.

The V call is TRBV20-1, the J call TRBJ1-1; a weak D match, TRBD1 (5 bases). V lost 5 bases and J lost 2, with 18 bases in between. The CDR3 runs to 15 residues. Germline assignment: CDR1 DFQATT and CDR2 SNEGSKA (reference sequence). The CDR3 loop reads CSAPSPGTGNTEAFF. Here the CDR3 DNA reads TGCAGTGCTCCGTCCCCTGGGACGGGAAACACTGAAGCTTTCTTT.

This clonotype was counted a few times. This rearrangement joins TRBV5-1 to TRBJ2-7; no clear D. In germline, CDR1 is SGHRS, CDR2 YFSETQ. Trimming stripped 3 bases from V and 2 bases from J, with 12 bases between. The CDR3 loop spans 14 amino acids. In nucleotides, the CDR3 is TGCGCCAGCAGCTACCCCGGGCAGACCTACGAGCAGTACTTC. Translated: CASSYPGQTYEQYF.

V is TRBV6-1 and J is TRBJ1-2, with 11 bases aligning to TRBD1. V lost 0 bases to trimming and J lost 3 bases; unmatched junction nucleotides: 6. Germline values: CDR1 MNHNS, CDR2 SASEGT. CDR3 length equals 17 residues. CDR3 bases: TGTGCCAGCAGTGAAGCCACAGGACAGGGGGCTCACTATGGCTACACCTTC. This encodes CASSEATGQGAHYGYTF.

The chain has TRBV20-1 and TRBJ1-4, with 7 nucleotides matching TRBD1. Trimming cost V 3 bases and J 12 bases; bases outside gene matches: 7. CDR1 is DFQATT and CDR2 is SNEGSKA in the germline V gene (reference sequence). The CDR3 totals 12 residues. CDR3: CSASTGADELFF. The CDR3 bases are TGCAGTGCTAGTACAGGGGCGGATGAACTGTTTTTT.

This clonotype was counted only a few times. V gene TRBV6-1 combines with J gene TRBJ1-2; TRBD1 is a possible D gene (6 bases). CDR1 MNHNS and CDR2 SASEGT come from the germline V gene. This CDR3 comprises 13 residues. The ends were cut back, 6 bases at V and 7 bases at J, with 15 bases in the middle. The CDR3 DNA sequence: TGTGCCAGCAGAGGCCGGGACAAACCTGGCTACACCTTC. The encoded protein is CASRGRDKPGYTF.

This clonotype occurred a few times. The V and J genes are TRBV6-1 and TRBJ2-3, with 9 bases matching TRBD2. Per the germline V gene, CDR1 is MNHNS and CDR2 is SASEGT. J was trimmed by 5 bases and V by 5 bases; bases with no gene match: 11. This CDR3 has 16 residues. The CDR3 sequence: CASSPLDSGRGDTQYF. In DNA, the CDR3 is TGTGCCAGCAGTCCGCTCGATAGCGGGAGAGGAGATACGCAGTATTTT.

This clonotype was seen more than once but under ten times. This chain links TRBV21-1 with TRBJ1-2; TRBD1, as called in the table, went unchecked against the DNA. TRBV21-1 is a known pseudogene. This CDR3 is 15 amino acids long. CDR3 sequence (DNA): TGTGCCAGCAGCAAAGGGCTGACAGGAAACTATGGCTACACCTTC. This translates into CASSKGLTGNYGYTF.

This clonotype was observed a few times. The J gene is TRBJ1-5, the V gene TRBV20-1; tentatively, D is TRBD1 (5 bases). Trimming shortened V by 5 bases and J by 2 bases, and 13 bases separated the two germline ends. There are 14 residues in the CDR3. CDR1 and CDR2 from the germline V gene are DFQATT and SNEGSKA (reference sequence). The CDR3 DNA follows: TGCAGTGCTCGGGGAGGGGCTGGCAATCAGCCCCAGCATTTT. Translation gives CSARGGAGNQPQHF.

The V gene is TRBV5-1, the J gene TRBJ2-7; tentative D call: TRBD2 (6 bases). With 6 bases removed from V and 0 bases from J, the gap between germline ends came to 13 bases. The CDR3 covers 14 residues. CDR1 is SGHRS, CDR2 YFSETQ, per germline. The CDR3 DNA sequence: TGCGCCAGCAAACAGGAGACTAGCTCCTACGAGCAGTACTTC. Its protein product is CASKQETSSYEQYF.

V and J are TRBV5-4 and TRBJ1-1, with D perhaps TRBD1 (5 bases). V gave up 10 bases and J gave up 5 bases, with 15 bases separating them. The CDR3 totals 12 residues. CDR1 is SGHNT and CDR2 is YYREEE in the germline V gene (reference sequence). CDR3: CAASGGWTEAFF. The CDR3 nucleotides are TGTGCCGCGAGTGGGGGGTGGACTGAAGCTTTCTTT.

This clonotype was detected only a few times. CDR3 residues: CAISEVAGHTDTQYF. The CDR3 nucleotides are TGTGCCATCAGTGAGGTAGCGGGTCACACAGATACGCAGTATTTT. The J gene is TRBJ2-3, the V gene TRBV10-3; 7 nucleotides line up with TRBD2. Trimming took 2 bases from V and 2 from J; bases not matched to a gene: 4. The germline CDR1 and CDR2 sequences are ENHRY and SYGVKD. The CDR3 contains 15 residues.

This clonotype was seen only a few times. The chain recombines TRBV18 with TRBJ2-7; TRBD2 is a possible D gene (5 bases). CDR1 is KGHSH, CDR2 LQKENI, per germline. The length of the CDR3 is 14 residues. V lost 2 bases and J 2 bases, leaving 10 bases between the germline ends. The CDR3 loop is CASSPETIAYEQYF. The CDR3 DNA reads as TGTGCCAGCTCACCAGAGACTATAGCCTACGAGCAGTACTTC.

This chain uses TRBV11-2 with TRBJ2-7; D possibly uses TRBD1 or TRBD2 (6 bases each). The CDR3 extends over 16 amino acids. With 6 bases removed from V and 3 bases from J, the gap between germline ends came to 21 bases. CDR1 and CDR2 (germline): SGHAT, FQNNGV. In nucleotides, the CDR3 is TGTGCCAGCAGGCATCTGGAGGGGACAAATTTCTACGAGCAGTACTTC. Encoded protein: CASRHLEGTNFYEQYF.

This clonotype was seen a few times. The chain combines TRBV5-1 with TRBJ2-7; D is unresolved. Looked up from germline, CDR1 is SGHRS and CDR2 is YFSETQ. This CDR3 spans 16 amino acids. Trimming removed 0 bases from V and 3 bases from J, with 16 bases in between. The CDR3 spells CASSLEPESSSYEQYF. As DNA, the CDR3 is TGCGCCAGCAGCTTGGAACCGGAGAGTAGCAGCTACGAGCAGTACTTC.

This clonotype was counted a few times. This CDR3 is CASSDRGRVREQYF. The CDR3 nucleotides are TGCGCCAGCAGTGACCGCGGGAGGGTACGGGAGCAGTACTTC. The chain employs TRBV10-2 and TRBJ2-7; TRBD2 aligns across 9 bases. Germline lookup yields CDR1 WSHSY and CDR2 SAAADI. CDR3 length equals 14 residues. Unmatched junction bases numbered 7, after V lost 3 bases and J lost 7 bases.

This clonotype has a handful of counts. The chain uses TRBV7-2 and TRBJ2-7; D is possibly TRBD1 or TRBD2 (5 bases each). This CDR3 is built from 12 residues. CDR1 SGHTA and CDR2 FQGNSA come from the germline V gene. Trimming stripped 2 bases from V and 7 bases from J, with 9 bases between. CDR3 nucleotide sequence: TGTGCCAGCAGCTTAATGAGGGGTGAGCAGTACTTC. This translates into CASSLMRGEQYF.

The gene calls are TRBV24-1 and TRBJ2-3, with 13 bases matching TRBD2. This CDR3 comprises 19 residues. Trimming cost V 3 bases and J 4 bases; bases outside gene matches: 12. Germline assignment: CDR1 KGHDR and CDR2 SFDVKD. For the CDR3, the DNA is TGTGCCACCAGTGATGTGACGGGACTAGCGGGAAGAGGCCCAGATACGCAGTATTTT. Encoded protein: CATSDVTGLAGRGPDTQYF.

The rearrangement joins TRBV20-1 to TRBJ2-1, with a tentative D call TRBD1 (6 bases). Trimming pared 3 bases from V and 2 bases from J, leaving 14 bases between. Germline values: CDR1 DFQATT, CDR2 SNEGSKA (reference sequence). The CDR3 has 15 residues. CDR3 protein: CSARPWQGTYNEQFF. In DNA form, the CDR3 reads TGCAGTGCTAGGCCTTGGCAGGGGACCTACAATGAGCAGTTCTTC.

Turning to this clonotype: A read error may account for a junction end that differs from germline. The chain recombines TRBV7-7 with TRBJ2-7, with D perhaps given as TRBD1 or TRBD2 (6 bases each). The CDR3 runs 14 residues. The germline V gene has CDR1 SSHAT and CDR2 FNYEAQ (reference sequence). The DNA for the CDR3 is TGTGCTAGCAGCTTAGTTCCGGGGGCCCACGAGCAGTACTTC. This codes for CASSLVPGAHEQYF.

The chain carries TRBV4-1 and TRBJ2-1; 9 positions agree with TRBD1. The ends lost 4 bases at V and 6 bases at J; junction bases unmatched: 4. From germline, CDR1 is MGHRA and CDR2 YSYEKL. The CDR3 sequence is 14 residues long. Here the CDR3 reads CASSRPGQGNEQFF. The CDR3 region has the DNA TGCGCCAGCAGCCGCCCGGGACAGGGCAATGAGCAGTTCTTC.

This clonotype was detected only a few times. The chain couples TRBV9 to TRBJ1-1; D is ambiguous. V was clipped by 1 base and J by 0 bases, with 7 bases between them. The CDR3 covers 14 residues. Germline V lookup: CDR1 SGDLS, CDR2 YYNGEE. The CDR3 DNA follows: TGTGCCAGCAGCGTATCAGGAGTGAACACTGAAGCTTTCTTT. Translating gives CASSVSGVNTEAFF. Using reference TRBV9 and TRBJ1-1 for the parts outside the CDR3, the full variable domain is DSGVTQTPKHLITATGQRVTLRCSPRSGDLSVYWYQQSLDQGLQFLIQYYNGEERAKGNILERFSAQQFPDLHSELNLSSLELGDSALYFCASSVSGVNTEAFFGQGTRLTVV.

The chain carries TRBV3-1 and TRBJ2-7; D unresolved. V lost 0 bases, J lost 10 bases, and 7 bases lay in between. This CDR3 is built from 11 residues. Germline V lookup: CDR1 LGHDT, CDR2 YNNKEL (reference sequence). The DNA of the CDR3 is TGTGCCAGCAGCCAAGAGAGGCAACAGTACTTC. It codes for CASSQERQQYF.

This clonotype was picked up a small number of times. This sequence joins TRBV3-1 and TRBJ1-1, with a weak D call TRBD1 (5 bases). Germline V gene data show CDR1 as LGHDT and CDR2 as YNNKEL (reference sequence). The CDR3 has 17 residues. V was trimmed by 0 bases and J by 6 bases, leaving 20 bases between them. The CDR3, as DNA: TGTGCCAGCAGCCAAGATGTTCGGTTCAGGGAGACCCCTGAAGCTTTCTTT. The encoded protein is CASSQDVRFRETPEAFF.